These T cell receptor beta chains were read from a single sample in a study of T cell responses to AZD1222 COVID-19 vaccine. Method: immunoSEQ multiplex PCR; TCRdb's copy keeps in-frame clones and lacks some. The table has 90,000 to 150,000 clones, roughly 87% seen once. This sample comprised peripheral blood, obtained on day 0 of AZD1222 vaccination. The source of these receptors is an adult in good health. Both conserved end residues are part of each CDR3. The D gene is left open where the match is weak. Where a row states a size, it is once, few, many or the class of an expanded clone; other rows omit it.

size	V	D	J	length	DNA	CDR3
-	TRBV5-1	-	TRBJ2-5	14	TGCGCCAGCAGCTATCATGGACAGCAAGAGACCCAGTACTTC	CASSYHGQQETQYF
-	TRBV27	-	TRBJ1-4	16	TGTGCCAGCAGCTGGGGCAACAGGGCAACTAATGAAAAACTGTTTTTT	CASSWGNRATNEKLFF
few	TRBV21-1	-	TRBJ1-2	17	TGTGCCAGCAGCAAAGAGGGCGAGGGGCGGCAAGGTCGCGGCTACACCTTC	CASSKEGEGRQGRGYTF
-	TRBV6-5	-	TRBJ1-1	16	TGTGCCAGCAGTTACGGAGGGGCCGGGGTGAGGGCTGAAGCTTTCTTT	CASSYGGAGVRAEAFF
-	TRBV13	TRBD2	TRBJ2-7	17	TGTGCCAGCAGCTTAGAACTAGCGGGGGGGCCCGACTACGAGCAGTACTTC	CASSLELAGGPDYEQYF
few	TRBV6-5	TRBD1	TRBJ1-1	14	TGTGCCAGCAGTTCGACAGGGAAGGGGACTGAAGCTTTCTTT	CASSSTGKGTEAFF
-	TRBV7-9	-	TRBJ1-2	12	TGTGCCAGCCCGGGATGGAACGGCGGCTACACCTTC	CASPGWNGGYTF
-	TRBV11-2	TRBD1	TRBJ1-5	16	TGTGCCAGCAGCCGGGGCGGGACAGGGTTGAATCAGCCCCAGCATTTT	CASSRGGTGLNQPQHF
-	TRBV18	TRBD1	TRBJ2-1	20	TGTGCCAGCTCACGTCCCCTTTGGAGCCCAGAGGACAGGCTTTCCAATGAGCAGTTCTTC	CASSRPLWSPEDRLSNEQFF
-	TRBV18	-	TRBJ1-1	13	TGTGCCAGCTCATTTGACACGAACACTGAAGCTTTCTTT	CASSFDTNTEAFF
-	TRBV11-1	-	TRBJ1-1	15	TGTGCCAGCAGCCATGGGCGACAGCCAGACACTGAAGCTTTCTTT	CASSHGRQPDTEAFF
-	TRBV12-3/TRBV12-4	-	TRBJ1-2	12	TGTGCCACCACAGGGTTCAACTATGGCTACACCTTC	CATTGFNYGYTF
-	TRBV6-5	TRBD1	TRBJ2-7	12	TGTGCCAGCAGCCTAGACAGGGTCGAGCAGTACTTC	CASSLDRVEQYF
-	TRBV6-5	-	TRBJ1-1	15	TGTGCCAGCAGTTACGGGGGGCGTAGGAACACTGAAGCTTTCTTT	CASSYGGRRNTEAFF
-	TRBV3-1/TRBV3-2	TRBD1	TRBJ2-3	17	TGTGCCAGCAGCCATCTTATGGGGACAGGGAGCACAGATACGCAGTATTTT	CASSHLMGTGSTDTQYF
-	TRBV11-3	TRBD1	TRBJ2-1	14	TGTGCCAGCAGCCCCCGGGACAGACACAATGAGCAGTTCTTC	CASSPRDRHNEQFF
-	TRBV11-1	TRBD1	TRBJ2-1	15	TGTGCCAGCAGCCGATCCGGGACAGGGGGCGATGAGCAGTTCTTC	CASSRSGTGGDEQFF
-	TRBV7-3	TRBD1	TRBJ1-1	19	TGTGCCAGCAGCTTATACCCCCGGGGACAGGGGGGGATGAACACTGAAGCTTTCTTT	CASSLYPRGQGGMNTEAFF
few	TRBV10-3	TRBD2	TRBJ2-2	16	TGTGCCACCCGCCAAGGGAGCGGGGGGGTTACCGGGGAGCTGTTTTTT	CATRQGSGGVTGELFF
-	TRBV5-6	-	TRBJ1-1	13	TGTGCCAGCAGCGGAACACGGTCTTCTGAAGCTTTCTTT	CASSGTRSSEAFF
-	TRBV4-1	-	TRBJ1-3	16	TGCGCCAGCAGCCAGCCCAGCCGTTCCTCTGGAAACACCATATATTTT	CASSQPSRSSGNTIYF
-	TRBV5-5	-	TRBJ1-6	16	TGTGCCAGCAGCTTCCTGGGGCAGGACGCAAATTCACCCCTCCACTTT	CASSFLGQDANSPLHF
-	TRBV6-5	TRBD1	TRBJ2-1	15	TGTGCCAGCAGTCCGGACAGGGGGCCTTACAATGAGCAGTTCTTC	CASSPDRGPYNEQFF
-	TRBV19	TRBD1	TRBJ1-2	14	TGTGCCAGTAGGCGACAGGGGCCACGCTATGGCTACACCTTC	CASRRQGPRYGYTF
-	TRBV28	-	TRBJ2-5	15	TGTGCCAGCAGTTGGGACAAGACTGCACAAGAGACCCAGTACTTC	CASSWDKTAQETQYF
-	TRBV5-5	TRBD2	TRBJ2-7	15	TGTGCCAGCAGCTTGGTCCCTAGCGGGAGCTACGAGCAGTACTTC	CASSLVPSGSYEQYF
-	TRBV30	-	TRBJ2-3	14	TGTGCCTGGACACCAGCGGGTAGCACAGATACGCAGTATTTT	CAWTPAGSTDTQYF
-	TRBV7-7	TRBD2	TRBJ2-5	18	TGTGCTAGCAGCCCAGGACTAGCGGGGGGCCGCCCCAAAGAGACCCAGTACTTC	CASSPGLAGGRPKETQYF
-	TRBV28	-	TRBJ1-3	16	TGTGCCAGCAGTTCACCAGGGGTGAAGCCTGGAAACACCATATATTTT	CASSSPGVKPGNTIYF
-	TRBV5-5	TRBD1	TRBJ1-4	16	TGTGCCAGCAGCCGAGGCCAGGGGGCTGGTAATGAAAAACTGTTTTTT	CASSRGQGAGNEKLFF
-	TRBV6-2/TRBV6-3	-	TRBJ2-2	14	TGTGCCAGCAGCCTTGTAGAGAACACCGGGGAGCTGTTTTTT	CASSLVENTGELFF
-	TRBV27	-	TRBJ1-1	14	TGTGCCAGCAGTTTCGGAACTGAAAACACTGAAGCTTTCTTT	CASSFGTENTEAFF
-	TRBV6-5	-	TRBJ2-7	11	TGTGCCAGCAGTTACGGTGGGGAGCAGTACTTC	CASSYGGEQYF
-	TRBV20-1	-	TRBJ1-1	11	TGCAGTGCCGACATAGGCGTTGAGGCTTTCTTT	CSADIGVEAFF
-	TRBV5-1	-	TRBJ1-6	13	TGCGCCAGCAGCCTTCGGAGTGAGTCACCCCTCCACTTT	CASSLRSESPLHF
-	TRBV30	TRBD1	TRBJ1-2	13	TGTGCCTTTACTACCGGGACAGGGATCGGCTACACCTTC	CAFTTGTGIGYTF
-	TRBV9	-	TRBJ2-2	14	TGTGCCAGCTCATTACTAGGGTCCACCGGGGAGCTGTTTTTT	CASSLLGSTGELFF
-	TRBV7-2	TRBD1	TRBJ1-4	15	TGTGCCAGCAGCTTAGACAGGGGTCCTAATGAAAAACTGTTTTTT	CASSLDRGPNEKLFF
once	TRBV5-1	TRBD2	TRBJ2-7	16	TGCGCCAGCAGCTACGGCGGGACTAGCGGCTCCTACGAGCAGTACTTC	CASSYGGTSGSYEQYF
-	TRBV11-3	-	TRBJ1-1	13	TGTGCCAGCTGCCAGGGAGGGAACACTGAAGCTTTCTTT	CASCQGGNTEAFF
-	TRBV6-5	-	TRBJ1-5	12	TGTGCCAGCAGAACGGGTAATCAGCCCCAGCATTTT	CASRTGNQPQHF
once	TRBV9	-	TRBJ2-7	14	TGTGCCAGCAGCGTAGATGCAGGGACGTACGAGCAGTACTTC	CASSVDAGTYEQYF
-	TRBV20-1	TRBD2	TRBJ2-3	15	TGCAGTGCTAGTACCCTAGCGGGGGCCCGGGATACGCAGTATTTT	CSASTLAGARDTQYF
once	TRBV7-7	TRBD2	TRBJ2-1	15	TGTGCTAGCTCACTGGAAGCGGGGGGGCCGCAGGAGCAGTTCTTC	CASSLEAGGPQEQFF
-	TRBV5-5	TRBD2	TRBJ2-7	18	TGTGCCAGCAGCTTGACCCCTAGCGGGAGTGGGGACGCCTACGAGCAGTACTTC	CASSLTPSGSGDAYEQYF
-	TRBV2	TRBD2	TRBJ2-7	12	TGTGCCAGCGGGAGGGGCGCGTACGAGCAGTACTTC	CASGRGAYEQYF
few	TRBV6-1	TRBD2	TRBJ2-1	19	TGTGCCAGCAGTGAAAGGATAGCGGGGGGGCCGATGTTGAGGAATGAGCAGTTCTTC	CASSERIAGGPMLRNEQFF
few	TRBV6-4	-	TRBJ2-3	16	TGTGCCAGCAGTGACTCGAGCAGGTCTAGCACAGATACGCAGTATTTT	CASSDSSRSSTDTQYF
-	TRBV5-6	-	TRBJ1-2	12	TGTGCCAGCAGGGGGCCTTTCTATGGCTACACCTTC	CASRGPFYGYTF
-	TRBV7-2	-	TRBJ1-2	14	TGTGCCAGCAGCCTAACGACAACTAACTATGGCTACACCTTC	CASSLTTTNYGYTF
few	TRBV20-1	-	TRBJ2-3	10	TGCAGTGCTCGCACAGATACGCAGTATTTT	CSARTDTQYF
-	TRBV5-1	-	TRBJ2-1	13	TGCGCCAGCAGCCTGACAGGCTACAATGAGCAGTTCTTC	CASSLTGYNEQFF
-	TRBV9	-	TRBJ2-7	14	TGTGCCAGCAGCGTAGGGGACGGGTCCTACGAGCAGTACTTC	CASSVGDGSYEQYF
-	TRBV6-2/TRBV6-3	-	TRBJ2-7	14	TGTGCCAGCAGTTACCCCGTCCTAACCTACGAGCAGTACTTC	CASSYPVLTYEQYF
few	TRBV9	TRBD1	TRBJ1-5	14	TGTGCCAGCAGCTCACAGGGGGGAGGTCAGCCCCAGCATTTT	CASSSQGGGQPQHF
-	TRBV4-1	-	TRBJ1-5	14	TGCGCCAGCAGCCAAGATCCAGGGCCTCAGCCCCAGCATTTT	CASSQDPGPQPQHF
once	TRBV6-5	TRBD1	TRBJ2-7	16	TGTGCCAGCAGTTACCGGAAGACAGGGGGGCTCTACGAGCAGTACTTC	CASSYRKTGGLYEQYF